The 10 T cell receptor beta chains below come from one sample, sequenced in a study of tumor-infiltrating lymphocytes in primary liver carcinoma. Blood RNA was derived from unsorted whole blood, and germline DNA was extracted too. With a constant-region primer, TCR beta cDNA was made from 450 to 550 ng of total RNA. Each TCR beta library was derived from three nested multiplex PCR rounds that employed slightly modified ARM-PCR. Primers for the first two PCR rounds were TRBV1-TRBV30 forward primers and a C-beta reverse primer (roughly 9 cycles per round). In TCRdb, the multiplex PCR reads were re-called with MiXCR into one record per CDR3 protein. This table holds 330,000 or so distinct CDR3 sequences, roughly 61% found once. The specimen sequenced was peripheral blood. Every receptor here comes from a middle-aged man with primary liver carcinoma and hepatitis B virus infection.

Concerning this clonotype: A much larger clone lies a single base off, so this may be a read error. V usage is TRBV4-1 and J usage is TRBJ1-4; maybe TRBD1 (5 bases). The CDR3 has 16 amino acids. CDR1 is MGHRA, CDR2 YSYEKL, per germline. CDR3 DNA: TGTGCCAGCAGCCAAGATCAGGACGGGACTAATGAAAAACTGATTTTT. This gives the protein CASSQDQDGTNEKLIF.

Ten or more counts support this clonotype. The chain links TRBV10-3 to TRBJ2-1; the match to TRBD2 covers 13 bases. Per germline, CDR1 ENHRY and CDR2 SYGVKD. CDR3 length: 14 amino acids. V was clipped by 4 bases and J by 6 bases; unmatched bases: 0. CDR3 DNA sequence: TGTGCCATCAGTGGACTAGCGGGAGGCAATGAGCAGTTCTTC. This codes for CAISGLAGGNEQFF.

The chain carries TRBV6-2 or TRBV6-3 and TRBJ1-2; 8 bases are a match to TRBD1. CDR1 and CDR2 from the germline V gene are MNHEY and SVGEGT. V gave up 0 bases and J gave up 8 bases; unmatched junction bases: 8. CDR3 length: 15 amino acids. The CDR3: CASSYSDRVSSGYTF. The CDR3 coding sequence is TGTGCCAGCAGTTACTCGGACAGGGTAAGTAGCGGCTACACCTTC.

The chain has TRBV12-3 or TRBV12-4 and TRBJ2-7; D ambiguous. V dropped 3 bases and J dropped 5 bases, with 8 bases sitting between them. The CDR3 has 12 amino acids. CDR3 coding DNA: TGTGCCAGCAGTTTTCAGATCCACGAGCAGTACTTC. This gives the protein CASSFQIHEQYF.

The CDR3 region is CASSPQFGVLGSRNTEAFF. CDR3 sequence (DNA): TGTGCCAGCAGTCCTCAATTCGGTGTCCTGGGAAGCCGTAACACTGAAGCTTTCTTT. The V gene is TRBV11-2, the J gene TRBJ1-1; no clear D. Trimming stripped 6 bases from V and 2 bases from J, with 28 bases between. This CDR3 comprises 19 residues. CDR1 and CDR2 from the germline V gene are SGHAT and FQNNGV.

Concerning this clonotype: An end of the junction does not agree with germline; a read error may underlie this. The J gene is TRBJ2-5, the V gene TRBV11-2; D gene unclear. CDR3 size: 13 residues. The germline gives CDR1 SGHAT, CDR2 FQNNGV. The CDR3 nucleotides read TGTGCCAGCAGTTTAGTCGCCCAAGAGACCCAGTACTTC. The encoded protein is CASSLVAQETQYF.

On this clonotype: This may be a read error: a much more frequent sequence differs by one nucleotide. The rearrangement uses TRBV12-3 or TRBV12-4 and TRBJ2-3; tentative D call: TRBD2 (5 bases). Trimming shortened V by 4 bases and J by 5 bases, and 25 bases separated the two germline ends. This CDR3 has 18 amino acids. CDR3 loop: CASSYPTRGREQIDTQYF. For the CDR3, the DNA is TGTGCCAGCAGTTACCCCACTCGGGGTAGGGAGCAAATAGATACGCAGTATTTT.

As to this clonotype: A junction end diverges from the germline sequence, so it may reflect a read error. The rearrangement links TRBV30 to TRBJ2-3; 8 nucleotides agree with TRBD2. In germline, CDR1 is GTSNPN, CDR2 SVGIG (reference sequence). The CDR3 has 15 residues. The CDR3 protein is CAWSVPSGGTDTQCF. CDR3 in DNA: TGTGCCTGGAGTGTCCCGAGCGGGGGCACAGATACGCAGTGTTTT.

This clonotype was seen a single time. With a much larger clone just one base away, this may be a read error. The chain employs TRBV6-1 and TRBJ2-2; TRBD1 agrees at 8 bases. Per germline, CDR1 MNHNS and CDR2 SASEGT. The length of the CDR3 is 15 residues. CDR3 region: CASSQGAGNTGVLFF. The CDR3 bases are TGTGCCAGCAGTCAGGGGGCAGGGAACACCGGGGTGCTGTTTTTT.

Details on this clonotype: Given a much more abundant clone one base away, this may be a read error. This chain connects TRBV10-1 to TRBJ2-1; no definite D call. The CDR3 is 14 residues long. V shed 2 bases and J shed 4 bases, with 9 bases lying between them. CDR1 and CDR2 from the germline V gene are WNHNN and SYGVQD (reference sequence). CDR3 DNA: TGCGCCAGCAGTGAGACGGGTTGGTACAATGAGCAGTTCTTC. Translated, it gives CASSETGWYNEQFF.